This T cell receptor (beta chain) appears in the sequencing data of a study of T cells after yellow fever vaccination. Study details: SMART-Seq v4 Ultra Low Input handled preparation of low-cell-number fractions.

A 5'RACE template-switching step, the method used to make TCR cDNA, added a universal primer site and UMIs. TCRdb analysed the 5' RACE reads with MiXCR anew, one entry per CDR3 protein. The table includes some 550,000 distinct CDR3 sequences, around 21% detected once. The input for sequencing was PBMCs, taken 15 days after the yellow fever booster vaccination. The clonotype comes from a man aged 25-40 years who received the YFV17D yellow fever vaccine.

CDR3 region: CASSSGTGNEKLFF. As DNA, the CDR3 is TGTGCCAGCAGTTCCGGGACGGGAAATGAAAAACTGTTTTTT. The chain combines TRBV2 with TRBJ1-4; a weak D match, TRBD1 (5 bases). Germline V gives CDR1 SNHLY, CDR2 FYNNEI. V lost 5 bases and J lost 5, with 12 bases in between. The CDR3 loop spans 14 amino acids.